This TCR beta chain was observed in a study of blood T cell repertoires in COVID-19. Study in general: T cells, B-cell-depleted T cells, or PBMCs provided the cDNA or gDNA that served as material.

Between the trimmed V and J ends, which lost 0 bases and 3 bases, there was a span of 11 bases. The CDR3 runs to 15 residues. Germline assignment: CDR1 SEHNR and CDR2 FQNEAQ (reference sequence). Sequenced by immunoSEQ multiplex PCR; TCRdb stores in-frame clones only, minus some. This sample has some 370,000 clones, with about 90% found just once. This chain links TRBV7-9 with TRBJ1-1, with D possibly matching TRBD1 (6 bases). The material sequenced was peripheral blood. The sequence came from a woman aged 30 to 39 with COVID-19, enrolled during active disease. In DNA, the CDR3 is TGTGCCAGCAGCTTAGCTCCGGGACACGACACTGAAGCTTTCTTT. This gives the protein CASSLAPGHDTEAFF.